This T cell receptor beta chain appears in the sequencing data of a study of T cells in Graves' hyperthyroidism and ophthalmopathy. In its sample, this clonotype was seen many times. It was RNA transcripts that yielded the amplified TCR beta CDR3 regions. RT-PCR in the first round (using the HTBI primer set) targeted the TCR CDR3. TCRdb re-analysed the multiplex PCR reads in MiXCR, keeping a single row per CDR3 protein. The repertoire holds around 700,000 distinct CDR3 sequences, with just over 35% as singletons. The sequence was collected from a woman between 35 and 50 years old with Graves' hyperthyroidism. The sequenced sample consisted of blood.

CDR3 in DNA: TGTGCCATCAGTGAGGAGGCGGACAGTTGGGTCCACTACGAGCAGTACTTC. Protein: CAISEEADSWVHYEQYF. The chain employs TRBV10-3 and TRBJ2-7; possible D gene TRBD1, 6 bases. V shed 2 bases and J shed 3 bases, with 20 bases lying between them. CDR1 and CDR2 from the germline V gene are ENHRY and SYGVKD. This CDR3 region has 17 residues.